One and the same sample provided the 16 T cell receptor beta chains below, sequenced in a study of T cells in Graves' hyperthyroidism and ophthalmopathy. The CDR3 regions of TCR beta were amplified from RNA transcripts. The study used the HTBI primer set for a first-round RT-PCR of the TCR CDR3. TCRdb used MiXCR to reprocess the multiplex PCR reads, holding one entry per CDR3 protein. This table holds 300,000 to 400,000 distinct CDR3 sequences, approximately 15% found once. Sequencing was done on a sample of blood. The receptor source for this set is a woman aged 25 to 39 with Graves' ophthalmopathy.

This clonotype has ten or more counts. The rearrangement uses TRBV24-1 and TRBJ1-2, with 8 bases lining up with TRBD1. Germline loops: CDR1 KGHDR, CDR2 SFDVKD. The ends lost 4 bases at V and 4 bases at J; junction bases unmatched: 10. The CDR3 totals 16 residues. The CDR3 region is CATSEHGLQGVYGYTF. CDR3 nucleotide sequence: TGTGCCACCAGTGAACACGGGCTACAGGGGGTCTATGGCTACACCTTC.

This clonotype was detected ten times or more. V usage is TRBV18 and J usage is TRBJ2-3; 12 nucleotides align to TRBD2. V lost 2 bases and J lost 3; bases outside the gene matches: 3. The CDR3 is made up of 16 amino acids. In germline, CDR1 is KGHSH, CDR2 LQKENI. The CDR3 DNA reads TGTGCCAGCTCACCAGGACTAGCGGGACGTACAGATACGCAGTATTTT. Translation: CASSPGLAGRTDTQYF.

The chain employs TRBV11-3 and TRBJ2-2; 12 nucleotides align to TRBD2. Germline V CDR1 and CDR2: SGHNT, YENEEA. The CDR3 is 17 residues long. The V gene end was trimmed by 5 bases and the J gene end by 4 bases; junction bases not matched to a gene: 8. In nucleotides, the CDR3 is TGTGCCAGCAGCAACCTAGCGGGGGGGGTTCGCACCGGGGAGCTGTTTTTT. Residues: CASSNLAGGVRTGELFF.

This clonotype was counted ten times or more. This chain uses TRBV12-3 or TRBV12-4 with TRBJ2-7; 11 positions match TRBD1. The CDR3 covers 14 residues. The J segment lost 6 bases and the V segment lost 5 bases, leaving 6 bases of the junction unmatched. As DNA, the CDR3 is TGTGCCAGCAGTACCGGGACAGGGGGAAGCGAGCAGTACTTC. Translation gives CASSTGTGGSEQYF.

This clonotype was seen a handful of times. The chain uses TRBV4-1 and TRBJ2-1; 9 positions match TRBD2. Looked up from germline, CDR1 is MGHRA and CDR2 is YSYEKL. With V trimmed by 1 base and J by 2 bases, 6 bases remained unmatched. The CDR3 runs to 17 residues. The CDR3 DNA reads TGCGCCAGCAGCCAAGGATCCGGCGGGGGGGCCTACAATGAGCAGTTCTTC. Translating it yields CASSQGSGGGAYNEQFF.

The sample holds a few counts of this clonotype. The gene calls are TRBV12-5 and TRBJ1-4; D unresolved. This CDR3 is 19 amino acids long. Germline CDR1 and CDR2: LGHNT and FRNRAP. The ends were cut back, 1 base at V and 7 bases at J, with 25 bases in the middle. The CDR3 is CASGLATRAPDAWVEKLFF. Written as DNA, the CDR3 is TGTGCTAGTGGTTTGGCCACCCGGGCACCAGACGCCTGGGTTGAAAAACTGTTTTTT.

This clonotype was observed a handful of times. A much larger clone differs from this one at a single base, so this may be a read error. V gene TRBV28 combines with J gene TRBJ2-5, with D perhaps given as TRBD1 or TRBD2 (7 bases each). This CDR3 is built from 16 residues. Germline V CDR1 and CDR2: MDHEN, SYDVKM. Between the trimmed V and J ends, which lost 4 bases and 4 bases, there was a span of 19 bases. The CDR3 sequence is CASSSTGEGGRETQYF. DNA of the CDR3: TGTGCCAGCAGTTCCACAGGGGAGGGGGGACGAGAGACCCAGTACTTC.

The sample holds one count of this clonotype. The V gene is TRBV4-1, the J gene TRBJ2-1; the D is unclear. Germline loops: CDR1 MGHRA, CDR2 YSYEKL. Trimming stripped 5 bases from V and 8 bases from J, with 13 bases between. CDR3 length: 13 residues. The CDR3 coding sequence is TGCGCCAGCAGCGAATTTCAAAATGATGAGCAGTTCTTC. It codes for CASSEFQNDEQFF.

This clonotype was recorded at least ten times. V gene TRBV20-1 combines with J gene TRBJ2-3; D uncertain. Germline V gene sequence: CDR1 DFQATT, CDR2 SNEGSKA (reference sequence). Trimming removed 2 bases from V and 3 bases from J, with 15 bases in between. The CDR3 is made up of 15 amino acids. The CDR3 DNA is TGCAGTGCTAGACACCCACCAAGGCCAACAGATACGCAGTATTTT. Its protein product is CSARHPPRPTDTQYF.

At least ten counts were recorded for this clonotype. The chain combines TRBV5-1 with TRBJ2-3; TRBD1 might be the D (5 bases). Germline CDR1 SGHRS, CDR2 YFSETQ. CDR3 size: 14 residues. V was shortened by 0 bases and J by 2 bases, with 7 bases between the two germline ends. Written as DNA, the CDR3 is TGCGCCAGCAGCTTGGGACAGCACACAGATACGCAGTATTTT. It codes for CASSLGQHTDTQYF.

This clonotype showed up many times. V gene TRBV20-1 combines with J gene TRBJ2-5; TRBD2 aligns across 7 bases. V lost 2 bases, J lost 4 bases, and 1 base stayed unmatched. Germline CDR1 is DFQATT and CDR2 is SNEGSKA (reference sequence). The CDR3 covers 12 residues. The CDR3 nucleotides read TGCAGTGCTAGAAGCGGGGTAGAGACCCAGTACTTC. Amino acid sequence: CSARSGVETQYF.

This clonotype was detected ten times or more. This chain links TRBV11-2 with TRBJ2-3; TRBD1 matches 7 bases. Per germline, CDR1 SGHAT and CDR2 FQNNGV. This CDR3 has 13 amino acids. V dropped 0 bases and J dropped 11; count of bases not matched to a gene: 5. Here the CDR3 DNA reads TGTGCCAGCAGCTTAGAACTGGGACAGCTGCAGTATTTT. Translating gives CASSLELGQLQYF. The variable domain in full, with the rest retrieved from reference TRBV11-2 and TRBJ2-3, is EAGVAQSPRYKIIEKRQSVAFWCNPISGHATLYWYQQILGQGPKLLIQFQNNGVVDDSQLPKDRFSAERLKGVDSTLKIQPAKLEDSAVYLCASSLELGQLQYFGPGTRLTVL.

This clonotype was seen repeatedly, ten times or more. V usage is TRBV6-1 and J usage is TRBJ2-7, with 13 bases that match TRBD2. CDR3 size: 16 residues. The V gene end was trimmed by 5 bases and the J gene end by 1 base; junction bases not matched to a gene: 5. Germline V gene lookup returns CDR1 MNHNS and CDR2 SASEGT. CDR3: CASSQTGLAGSYEQYF. DNA for the CDR3: TGTGCCAGCAGTCAAACGGGACTAGCGGGATCCTACGAGCAGTACTTC.

This clonotype was seen many times. This rearrangement joins TRBV3-1 to TRBJ2-1; D perhaps matches TRBD1 (6 bases). The V gene's germline CDR1 is LGHDT and CDR2 YNNKEL (reference sequence). The CDR3 sequence is 14 residues long. The V and J ends lost 3 bases and 9 bases respectively, with 15 bases between them. CDR3 loop: CASSQQGSFGEQFF. The CDR3 nucleotides are TGTGCCAGCAGCCAGCAGGGGTCATTCGGTGAGCAGTTCTTC.

This clonotype was counted at least ten times. The gene calls are TRBV7-9 and TRBJ2-3; 7 bases map to TRBD2. V was pared by 8 bases and J by 4 bases, with 12 bases of the junction left unmatched. The CDR3 totals 15 residues. Per the germline V gene, CDR1 is SEHNR and CDR2 is FQNEAQ (reference sequence). In nucleotides, the CDR3 is TGTGCCAGCGGCACCCGGGGGGAGTGGGCAGATACGCAGTATTTT. Its protein is CASGTRGEWADTQYF.

This clonotype was found many times. The CDR3 sequence is CASLPQAVDEQFF. The CDR3 DNA is TGTGCCAGCCTCCCCCAGGCGGTAGATGAGCAGTTCTTC. This sequence joins TRBV12-3 or TRBV12-4 and TRBJ2-1; D gene ambiguous. This CDR3 comprises 13 residues. V shed 8 bases and J shed 8 bases, with 16 bases lying between them.